This is a list of T cell receptor beta chains from one sample in a study of Ad26.COV2.S vaccination and SARS-CoV-2 variants. The table came from immunoSEQ multiplex PCR; TCRdb's copy has only in-frame clones and leaves some out. The sample lists around 450,000 clones, around 90% seen once, with 9% to 15% in the top ten. This material consisted of peripheral blood, taken in a trial of Ad26.COV2.S vaccine versus placebo. All receptors come from a person aged 18 to 65 who received the Ad26.COV2.S COVID-19 vaccine or a placebo. The CDR3 runs from the conserved cysteine through the conserved F or W. The D gene is left open where the match is weak. The size field is filled for only some rows; it gives once, few, many or a size class.

size,V,D,J,length,CDR3,DNA
NA,TRBV30,TRBD2,TRBJ2-7,17,CAWSPLRTSGPPYEQYF,TGTGCCTGGAGTCCCCTTCGGACTAGCGGACCACCCTACGAGCAGTACTTC
NA,TRBV5-4,TRBD2,TRBJ2-1,14,CASSLGLAYNEQFF,TGTGCCAGCAGCCTAGGACTAGCCTACAATGAGCAGTTCTTC
NA,TRBV27,NA,TRBJ2-1,14,CASSLGFSYNEQFF,TGTGCCAGCAGTTTAGGGTTCAGCTACAATGAGCAGTTCTTC
NA,TRBV18,NA,TRBJ2-7,13,CASSRGTEGEQYF,TGTGCCAGCTCACGGGGGACGGAGGGCGAGCAGTACTTC
NA,TRBV29-1,NA,TRBJ1-2,13,CSTVRGIGNGYTF,TGCAGCACGGTCCGGGGGATTGGAAATGGCTACACCTTC
once,TRBV15,NA,TRBJ2-3,15,CATSHLDGFTDTQYF,TGTGCCACCAGTCACTTGGACGGATTCACAGATACGCAGTATTTT
once,TRBV6-5,TRBD1,TRBJ2-1,13,CATLDRAHNEQFF,TGTGCCACCCTGGACAGGGCCCACAATGAGCAGTTCTTC
NA,TRBV7-2,TRBD2,TRBJ2-2,16,CASSLRLAAGTGELFF,TGTGCCAGCAGCTTAAGACTAGCGGCGGGAACCGGGGAGCTGTTTTTT
NA,TRBV5-6,NA,TRBJ2-1,19,CASTGRLTTLAGSYNEQFF,TGTGCCAGCACCGGGAGACTCACTACACTAGCCGGCTCCTACAATGAGCAGTTCTTC
NA,TRBV11-2,NA,TRBJ2-1,11,CASSPGDEQFF,TGTGCCAGCAGCCCGGGGGATGAGCAGTTCTTC
NA,TRBV7-9,TRBD2,TRBJ2-1,14,CASSVSGRAGEQFF,TGTGCCAGCAGCGTGAGCGGGAGGGCCGGTGAGCAGTTCTTC
NA,TRBV19,TRBD2,TRBJ2-7,16,CASSTRLAGPFYEQYF,TGTGCCAGTAGTACCCGACTAGCGGGACCCTTCTACGAGCAGTACTTC
NA,TRBV6-5,NA,TRBJ2-7,14,CASSRSDSSYEQYF,TGTGCCAGCAGCCGCTCCGACAGTTCCTACGAGCAGTACTTC
NA,TRBV3-1/TRBV3-2,NA,TRBJ2-3,13,CASSQELTDTQYF,TGTGCCAGCAGCCAAGAATTGACAGATACGCAGTATTTT
NA,TRBV19,NA,TRBJ1-1,14,CATSDGPANTEAFF,TGTGCCACCTCGGACGGGCCGGCGAACACTGAAGCTTTCTTT
NA,TRBV10-2,NA,TRBJ2-7,14,CASSDRDWKIEQYF,TGCGCCAGCAGTGACCGGGACTGGAAGATCGAGCAGTACTTC
NA,TRBV4-1,TRBD1,TRBJ1-2,14,CASSQVDRGLGYTF,TGCGCCAGCAGCCAAGTGGACAGGGGGCTTGGCTACACCTTC
NA,TRBV30,TRBD1,TRBJ1-1,13,CAWDRVSDTEAFF,TGTGCCTGGGACAGGGTGTCGGACACTGAAGCTTTCTTT
NA,TRBV10-3,TRBD2,TRBJ2-3,14,CAISSGRSTDTQYF,TGTGCCATCAGTAGCGGGAGGAGCACAGATACGCAGTATTTT
NA,TRBV6-5,TRBD1,TRBJ2-7,16,CASSYSGAGTVYEQYF,TGTGCCAGCAGTTACTCGGGCGCAGGGACAGTCTACGAGCAGTACTTC
few,TRBV18,TRBD2,TRBJ2-2,16,CASSRTSGTNTGELFF,TGTGCCAGCTCTCGGACTAGCGGGACGAACACCGGGGAGCTGTTTTTT
once,TRBV27,TRBD2,TRBJ2-7,14,CASALAGGPYEQYF,TGTGCCAGCGCACTAGCGGGAGGTCCCTACGAGCAGTACTTC
NA,TRBV29-1,TRBD2,TRBJ2-1,17,CSAGLAGGSVLYNEQFF,TGCAGCGCCGGACTAGCGGGAGGCTCGGTCCTATACAATGAGCAGTTCTTC
NA,TRBV27,TRBD1,TRBJ2-5,13,CASSRDRKETQYF,TGTGCCAGCAGTAGGGACAGAAAAGAGACCCAGTACTTC
NA,TRBV10-3,TRBD2,TRBJ2-1,13,CAIEREVTNEQFF,TGTGCCATAGAGCGGGAGGTGACCAATGAGCAGTTCTTC
NA,TRBV5-4,TRBD2,TRBJ2-7,14,CASSLSGRTYEQYF,TGTGCCAGCAGCTTAAGCGGGAGAACGTACGAGCAGTACTTC
NA,TRBV27,NA,TRBJ1-2,12,CASSLHTYGYTF,TGTGCCAGCAGTTTGCATACCTATGGCTACACCTTC
once,TRBV19,TRBD2,TRBJ2-3,14,CASRLAGASDTQYF,TGTGCCAGTAGATTAGCGGGAGCTTCAGATACGCAGTATTTT
NA,TRBV28,NA,TRBJ2-7,14,CASSLTGRVDEQYF,TGTGCCAGCAGTTTAACAGGCAGGGTGGATGAGCAGTACTTC
once,TRBV5-6,TRBD1,TRBJ1-5,15,CASSPWDRANQPQHF,TGTGCCAGCAGCCCCTGGGACAGGGCCAATCAGCCCCAGCATTTT
NA,TRBV28,TRBD1,TRBJ1-2,13,CASSSADRDGYTF,TGTGCCAGCAGTTCGGCTGACAGGGACGGCTACACCTTC
NA,TRBV6-5,NA,TRBJ1-1,11,CASKGNTEAFF,TGTGCCAGCAAAGGGAACACTGAAGCTTTCTTT
NA,TRBV2,TRBD1,TRBJ2-7,13,CASSEPRDSQRDF,TGTGCCAGCAGTGAACCCCGGGACAGCCAGCGAGACTTC
few,TRBV30,NA,TRBJ2-3,12,CAWSVSADTQYF,TGTGCCTGGAGTGTAAGCGCAGATACGCAGTATTTT
NA,TRBV27,TRBD1,TRBJ1-1,15,CASSLRGQPNTEAFF,TGTGCCAGCAGTTTACGGGGACAGCCGAACACTGAAGCTTTCTTT
NA,TRBV7-8,NA,TRBJ2-7,14,CASSLALGTYEQYF,TGTGCCAGCAGCTTAGCGTTAGGGACCTACGAGCAGTACTTC
once,TRBV9,TRBD2,TRBJ2-7,15,CASSVGLAGTYEQYF,TGTGCCAGCAGCGTAGGACTAGCGGGAACCTACGAGCAGTACTTC
NA,TRBV29-1,TRBD2,TRBJ2-1,15,CSVEGLAGEYNEQFF,TGCAGCGTTGAAGGACTAGCGGGAGAGTACAATGAGCAGTTCTTC
NA,TRBV6-2/TRBV6-3,NA,TRBJ2-7,15,CASSTPKTVSYEQYF,TGTGCCAGCAGTACCCCCAAGACAGTTTCCTACGAGCAGTACTTC
few,TRBV2,TRBD1,TRBJ1-4,15,CASSEGQGSNEKLFF,TGTGCCAGCAGTGAAGGACAGGGATCTAATGAAAAACTGTTTTTT
NA,TRBV6-2/TRBV6-3,NA,TRBJ1-2,14,CASSPRGTAYGYTF,TGTGCCAGCAGCCCGCGAGGGACGGCGTATGGCTACACCTTC
once,TRBV15,TRBD2,TRBJ2-3,19,CATSSLGLAGGRGTDTQYF,TGTGCCACCAGCAGCCTGGGACTAGCGGGAGGGCGTGGCACAGATACGCAGTATTTT
NA,TRBV9,TRBD1,TRBJ1-1,15,CASSAQTGLNTEAFF,TGTGCCAGTAGCGCTCAGACAGGGCTGAACACTGAAGCTTTCTTT
once,TRBV18,NA,TRBJ1-5,13,CASSPGGNQPQHF,TGTGCCAGCTCACCTGGTGGTAATCAGCCCCAGCATTTT
NA,TRBV5-4,TRBD1,TRBJ2-2,15,CASSLPGQVTGELFF,TGTGCCAGCAGCTTGCCTGGACAGGTCACCGGGGAGCTGTTTTTT
once,TRBV5-1,NA,TRBJ2-5,14,CASSRLAGEETQYF,TGCGCCAGCAGCAGGCTGGCAGGGGAAGAGACCCAGTACTTC
NA,TRBV19,NA,TRBJ1-4,14,CASSTPVGNEKLFF,TGTGCCAGTAGTACCCCTGTGGGGAATGAAAAACTGTTTTTT
NA,TRBV7-3,NA,TRBJ2-5,14,CASSLTPGLETQYF,TGTGCCAGCAGCTTAACCCCGGGTTTGGAGACCCAGTACTTC
NA,TRBV5-1,NA,TRBJ2-3,15,CASSLLQAGPDTQYF,TGCGCCAGCAGCTTGTTACAAGCAGGGCCAGATACGCAGTATTTT
NA,TRBV7-2,NA,TRBJ2-5,13,CASSSVVKGTQYF,TGTGCCAGCAGCTCGGTGGTTAAGGGGACCCAGTACTTC
NA,TRBV30,NA,TRBJ1-1,12,CAWRMMNTEAFF,TGTGCCTGGAGAATGATGAACACTGAAGCTTTCTTT